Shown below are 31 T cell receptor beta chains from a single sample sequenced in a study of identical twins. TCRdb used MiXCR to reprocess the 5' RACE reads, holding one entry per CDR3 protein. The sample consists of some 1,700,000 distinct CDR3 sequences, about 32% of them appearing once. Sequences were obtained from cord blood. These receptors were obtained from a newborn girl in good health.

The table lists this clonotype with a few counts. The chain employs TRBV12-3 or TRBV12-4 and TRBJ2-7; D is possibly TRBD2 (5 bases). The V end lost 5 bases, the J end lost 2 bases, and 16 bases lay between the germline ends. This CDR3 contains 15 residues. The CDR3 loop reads CASSAQAVPTYEQYF. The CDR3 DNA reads TGTGCCAGCAGTGCCCAAGCGGTACCAACCTACGAGCAGTACTTC.

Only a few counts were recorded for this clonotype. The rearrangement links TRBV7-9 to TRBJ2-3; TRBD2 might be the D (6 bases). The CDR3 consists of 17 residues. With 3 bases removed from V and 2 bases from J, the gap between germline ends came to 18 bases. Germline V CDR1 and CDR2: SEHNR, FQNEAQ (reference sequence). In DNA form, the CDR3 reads TGTGCCAGCAGCTTTTGGCCCCGGGACTCCTTCACAGATACGCAGTATTTT. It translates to CASSFWPRDSFTDTQYF.

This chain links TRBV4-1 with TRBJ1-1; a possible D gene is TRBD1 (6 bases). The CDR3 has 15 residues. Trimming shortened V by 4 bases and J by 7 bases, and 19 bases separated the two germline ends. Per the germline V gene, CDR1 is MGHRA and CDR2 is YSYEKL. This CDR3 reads CASSRGTQGPLEAFF. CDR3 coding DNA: TGCGCCAGCAGCCGGGGGACCCAGGGGCCCCTTGAAGCTTTCTTT.

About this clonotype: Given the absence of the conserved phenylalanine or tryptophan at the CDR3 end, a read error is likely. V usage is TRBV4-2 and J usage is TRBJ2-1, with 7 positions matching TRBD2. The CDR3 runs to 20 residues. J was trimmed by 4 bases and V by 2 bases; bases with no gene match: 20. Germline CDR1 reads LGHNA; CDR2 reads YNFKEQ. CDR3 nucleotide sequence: TGTGCCAGCAGCCAAAAGGGGTCTGGGGGTTGGGCTAGCGGTTACAATGAGCAGTTCTTA. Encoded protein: CASSQKGSGGWASGYNEQFL.

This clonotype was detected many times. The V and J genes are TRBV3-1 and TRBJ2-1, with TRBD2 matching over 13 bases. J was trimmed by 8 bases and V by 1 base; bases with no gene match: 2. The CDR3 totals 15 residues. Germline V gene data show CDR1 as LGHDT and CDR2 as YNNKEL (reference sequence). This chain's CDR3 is CASSQGTSGSYEQFF. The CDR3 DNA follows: TGTGCCAGCAGCCAAGGGACTAGCGGGAGTTATGAGCAGTTCTTC.

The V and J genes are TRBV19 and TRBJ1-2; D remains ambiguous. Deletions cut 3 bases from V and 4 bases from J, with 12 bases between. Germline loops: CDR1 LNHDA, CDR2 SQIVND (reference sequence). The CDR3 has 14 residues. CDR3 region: CASSIVGTLYGYTF. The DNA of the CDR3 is TGTGCCAGTAGTATCGTTGGCACCCTCTATGGCTACACCTTC.

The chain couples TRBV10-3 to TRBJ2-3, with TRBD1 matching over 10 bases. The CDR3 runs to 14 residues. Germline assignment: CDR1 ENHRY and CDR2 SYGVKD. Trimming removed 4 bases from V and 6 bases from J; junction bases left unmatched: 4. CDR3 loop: CAISGGTGVDTQYF. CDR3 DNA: TGTGCCATCAGTGGAGGGACAGGGGTGGATACGCAGTATTTT.

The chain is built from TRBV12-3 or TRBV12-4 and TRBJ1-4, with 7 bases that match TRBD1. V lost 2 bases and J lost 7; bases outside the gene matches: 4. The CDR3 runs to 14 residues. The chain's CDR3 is CASSLNRGAEKLFF. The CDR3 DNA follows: TGTGCCAGCAGTTTAAACAGGGGCGCTGAAAAACTGTTTTTT.

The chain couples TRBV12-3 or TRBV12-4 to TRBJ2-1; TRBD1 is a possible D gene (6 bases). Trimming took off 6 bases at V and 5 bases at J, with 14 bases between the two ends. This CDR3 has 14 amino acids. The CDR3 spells CASSQARGNNEQFF. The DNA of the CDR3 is TGTGCCAGCAGCCAGGCGAGGGGGAACAATGAGCAGTTCTTC.

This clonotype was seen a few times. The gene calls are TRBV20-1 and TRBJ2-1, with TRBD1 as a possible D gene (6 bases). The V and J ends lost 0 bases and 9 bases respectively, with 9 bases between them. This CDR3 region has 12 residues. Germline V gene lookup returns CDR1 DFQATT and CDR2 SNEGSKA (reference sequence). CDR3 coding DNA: TGCAGTGCTAGAGACCAACAGGGTGAGCAGTTCTTC. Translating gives CSARDQQGEQFF.

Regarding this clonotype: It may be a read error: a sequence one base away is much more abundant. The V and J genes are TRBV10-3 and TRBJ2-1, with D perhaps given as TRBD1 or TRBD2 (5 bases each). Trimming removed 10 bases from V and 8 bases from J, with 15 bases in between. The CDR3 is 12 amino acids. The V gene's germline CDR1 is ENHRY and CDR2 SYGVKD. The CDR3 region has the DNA TGTGCCAACTCCGGGACGAAACATGAGCAGTTCTTC. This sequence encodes CANSGTKHEQFF.

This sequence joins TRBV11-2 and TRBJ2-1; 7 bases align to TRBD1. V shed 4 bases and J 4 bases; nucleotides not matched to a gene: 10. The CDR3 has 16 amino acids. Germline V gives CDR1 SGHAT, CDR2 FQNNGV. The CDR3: CASSSIQGSLYNEQFF. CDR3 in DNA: TGTGCCAGCAGCTCCATACAGGGGTCCCTGTACAATGAGCAGTTCTTC.

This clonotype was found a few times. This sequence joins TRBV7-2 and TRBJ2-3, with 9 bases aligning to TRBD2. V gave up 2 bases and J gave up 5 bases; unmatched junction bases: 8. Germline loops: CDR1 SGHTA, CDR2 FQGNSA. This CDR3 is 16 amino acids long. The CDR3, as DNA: TGTGCCAGCAGCTTATCCGGCGGGGGGGCACGAGATACGCAGTATTTT. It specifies CASSLSGGGARDTQYF.

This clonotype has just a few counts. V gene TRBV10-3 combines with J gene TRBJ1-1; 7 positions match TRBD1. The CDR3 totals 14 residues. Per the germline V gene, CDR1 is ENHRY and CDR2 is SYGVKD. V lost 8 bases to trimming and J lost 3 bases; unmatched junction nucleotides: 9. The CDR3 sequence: CAIGAGGGDTEAFF. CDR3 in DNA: TGTGCCATCGGGGCAGGGGGAGGAGACACTGAAGCTTTCTTT.

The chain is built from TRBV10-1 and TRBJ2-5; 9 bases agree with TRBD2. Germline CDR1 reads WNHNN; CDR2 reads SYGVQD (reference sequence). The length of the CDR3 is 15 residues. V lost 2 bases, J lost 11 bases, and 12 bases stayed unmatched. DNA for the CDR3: TGCGCCAGCAGTGAGATAGCTAGCGGGATCGATGAGCAGTACTTC. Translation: CASSEIASGIDEQYF.

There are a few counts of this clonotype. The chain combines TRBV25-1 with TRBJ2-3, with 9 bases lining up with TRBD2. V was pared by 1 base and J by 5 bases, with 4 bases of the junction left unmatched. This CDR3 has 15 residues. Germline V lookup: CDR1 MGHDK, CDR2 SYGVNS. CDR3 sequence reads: CASSEFGGRGDTQYF. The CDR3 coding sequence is TGTGCCAGCAGTGAATTTGGCGGGAGGGGAGATACGCAGTATTTT.

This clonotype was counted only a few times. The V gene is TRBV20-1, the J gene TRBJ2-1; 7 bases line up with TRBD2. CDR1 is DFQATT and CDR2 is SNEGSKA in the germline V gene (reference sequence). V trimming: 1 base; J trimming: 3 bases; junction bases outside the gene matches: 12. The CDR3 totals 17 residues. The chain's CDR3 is CSARVWRWTSSYNEQFF. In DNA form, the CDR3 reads TGCAGTGCTAGAGTTTGGAGGTGGACTAGTAGCTACAATGAGCAGTTCTTC.

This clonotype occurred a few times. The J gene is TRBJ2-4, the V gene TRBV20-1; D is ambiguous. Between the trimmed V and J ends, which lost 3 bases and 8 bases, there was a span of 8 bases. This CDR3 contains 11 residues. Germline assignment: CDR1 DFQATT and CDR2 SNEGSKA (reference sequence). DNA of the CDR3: TGCAGTGCTAGTAGGATAGACATTCAGTACTTC. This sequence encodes CSASRIDIQYF.

The CDR3 sequence is CASSLGWYRVEDSPLHF. In nucleotides, the CDR3 is TGTGCCAGCAGTTTAGGTTGGTACAGGGTGGAGGATTCACCCCTCCACTTT. The chain is built from TRBV12-3 or TRBV12-4 and TRBJ1-6; D may be TRBD1 (6 bases). V lost 1 base and J 8 bases, leaving 18 bases between the germline ends. CDR3 length: 17 amino acids.

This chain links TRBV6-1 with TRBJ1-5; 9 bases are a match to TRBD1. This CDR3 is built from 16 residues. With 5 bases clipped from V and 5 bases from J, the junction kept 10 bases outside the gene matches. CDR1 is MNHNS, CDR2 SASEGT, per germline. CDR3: CASSLSGTGWYQPQHF. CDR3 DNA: TGTGCCAGCAGTCTTTCGGGGACAGGGTGGTATCAGCCCCAGCATTTT.

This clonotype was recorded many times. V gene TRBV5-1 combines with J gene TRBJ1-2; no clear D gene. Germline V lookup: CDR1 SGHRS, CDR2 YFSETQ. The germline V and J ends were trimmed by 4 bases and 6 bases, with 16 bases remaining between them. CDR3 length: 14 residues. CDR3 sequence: CASSPGWEEDGYTF. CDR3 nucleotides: TGCGCCAGCAGCCCCGGATGGGAAGAAGATGGCTACACCTTC.

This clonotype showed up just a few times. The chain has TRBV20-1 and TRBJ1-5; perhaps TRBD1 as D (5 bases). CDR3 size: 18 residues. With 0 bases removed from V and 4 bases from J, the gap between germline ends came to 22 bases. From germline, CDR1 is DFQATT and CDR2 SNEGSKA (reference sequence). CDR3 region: CSARDQIWGRTSNQPQHF. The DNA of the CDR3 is TGCAGTGCTAGAGATCAAATCTGGGGACGGACATCTAATCAGCCCCAGCATTTT.

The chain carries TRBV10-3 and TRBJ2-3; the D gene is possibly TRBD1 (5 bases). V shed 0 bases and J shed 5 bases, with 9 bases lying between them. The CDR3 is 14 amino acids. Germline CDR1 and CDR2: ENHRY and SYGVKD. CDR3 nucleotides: TGTGCCATCAGTGAGTCGGCAGGGATAGATACGCAGTATTTT. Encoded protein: CAISESAGIDTQYF.

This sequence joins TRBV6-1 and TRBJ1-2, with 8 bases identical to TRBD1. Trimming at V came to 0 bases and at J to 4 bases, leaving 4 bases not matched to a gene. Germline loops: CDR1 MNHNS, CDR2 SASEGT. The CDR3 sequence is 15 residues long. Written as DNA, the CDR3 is TGTGCCAGCAGTGAAGCGCTTGACAGGGGCTATGGCTACACCTTC. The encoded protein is CASSEALDRGYGYTF.

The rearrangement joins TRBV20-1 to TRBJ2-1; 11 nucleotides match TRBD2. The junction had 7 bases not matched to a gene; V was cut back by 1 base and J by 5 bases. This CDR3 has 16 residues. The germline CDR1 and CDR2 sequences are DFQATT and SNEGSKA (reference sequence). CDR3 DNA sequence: TGCAGTGCTAGAGCTTTAGCGGGGGGGCGAGACAATGAGCAGTTCTTC. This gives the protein CSARALAGGRDNEQFF.

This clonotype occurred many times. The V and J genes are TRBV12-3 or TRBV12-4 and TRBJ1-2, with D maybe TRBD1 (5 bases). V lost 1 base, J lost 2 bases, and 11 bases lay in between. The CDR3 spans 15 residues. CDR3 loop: CASSLVGPGNYGYTF. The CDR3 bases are TGTGCCAGCAGTTTAGTCGGGCCAGGGAACTATGGCTACACCTTC.

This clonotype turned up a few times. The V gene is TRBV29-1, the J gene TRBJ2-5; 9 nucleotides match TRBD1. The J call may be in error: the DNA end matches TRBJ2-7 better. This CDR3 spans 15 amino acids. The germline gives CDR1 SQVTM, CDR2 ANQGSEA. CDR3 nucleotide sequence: TGCAGCGCCTTGGTCCGGCGGACAGGGGCCTTCGAGCAGTACTTC. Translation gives CSALVRRTGAFEQYF.

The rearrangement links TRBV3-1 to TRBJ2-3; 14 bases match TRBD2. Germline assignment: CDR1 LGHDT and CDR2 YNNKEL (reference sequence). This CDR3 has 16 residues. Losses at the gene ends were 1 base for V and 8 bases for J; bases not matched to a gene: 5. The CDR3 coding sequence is TGTGCCAGCAGCCAAGCTGGGACTAGCGGGGGTGGTACGCAGTATTTT. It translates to CASSQAGTSGGGTQYF.

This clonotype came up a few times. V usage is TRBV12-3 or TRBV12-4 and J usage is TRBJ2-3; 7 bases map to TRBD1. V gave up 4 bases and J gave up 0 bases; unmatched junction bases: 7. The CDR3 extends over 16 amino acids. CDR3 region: CASSSRTGLSTDTQYF. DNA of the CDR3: TGTGCCAGCAGTTCGCGGACAGGTTTGAGCACAGATACGCAGTATTTT.

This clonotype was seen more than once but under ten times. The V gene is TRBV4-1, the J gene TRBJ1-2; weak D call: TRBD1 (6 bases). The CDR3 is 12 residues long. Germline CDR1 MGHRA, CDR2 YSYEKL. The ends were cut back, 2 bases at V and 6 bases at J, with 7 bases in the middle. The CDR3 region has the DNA TGCGCCAGCAGCCAAACAGGGCATGGCTACACCTTC. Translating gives CASSQTGHGYTF.

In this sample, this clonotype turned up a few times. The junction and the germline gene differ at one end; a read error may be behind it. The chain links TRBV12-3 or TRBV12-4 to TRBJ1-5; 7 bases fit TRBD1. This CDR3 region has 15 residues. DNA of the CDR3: TGTGCCAGCAGCAACTTACAGGGGAGCAATCAGCTCCAGCATTTT. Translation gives CASSNLQGSNQLQHF.